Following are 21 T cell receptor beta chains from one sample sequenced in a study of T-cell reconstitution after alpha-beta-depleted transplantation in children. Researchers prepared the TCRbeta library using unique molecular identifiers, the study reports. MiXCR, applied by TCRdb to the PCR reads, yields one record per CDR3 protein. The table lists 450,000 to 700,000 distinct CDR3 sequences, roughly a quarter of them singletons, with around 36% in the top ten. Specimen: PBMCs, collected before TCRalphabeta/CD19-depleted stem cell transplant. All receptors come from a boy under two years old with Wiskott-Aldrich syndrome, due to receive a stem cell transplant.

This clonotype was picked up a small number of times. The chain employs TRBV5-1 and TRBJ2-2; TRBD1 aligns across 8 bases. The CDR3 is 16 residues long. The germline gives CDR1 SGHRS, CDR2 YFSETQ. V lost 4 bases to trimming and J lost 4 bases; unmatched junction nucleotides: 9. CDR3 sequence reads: CASSADRDDGTGELFF. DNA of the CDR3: TGCGCCAGCAGCGCGGACAGGGATGATGGCACCGGGGAGCTGTTTTTT. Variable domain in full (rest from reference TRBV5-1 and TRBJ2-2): KAGVTQTPRYLIKTRGQQVTLSCSPISGHRSVSWYQQTPGQGLQFLFEYFSETQRNKGNFPGRFSGRQFSNSRSEMNVSTLELGDSALYLCASSADRDDGTGELFFGEGSRLTVL.

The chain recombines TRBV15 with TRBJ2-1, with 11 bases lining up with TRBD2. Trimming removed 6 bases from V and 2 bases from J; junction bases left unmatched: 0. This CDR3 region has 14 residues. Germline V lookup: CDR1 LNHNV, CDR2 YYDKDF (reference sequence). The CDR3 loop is CATRTSGAYNEQFF. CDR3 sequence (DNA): TGTGCCACCAGGACTAGCGGGGCCTACAATGAGCAGTTCTTC.

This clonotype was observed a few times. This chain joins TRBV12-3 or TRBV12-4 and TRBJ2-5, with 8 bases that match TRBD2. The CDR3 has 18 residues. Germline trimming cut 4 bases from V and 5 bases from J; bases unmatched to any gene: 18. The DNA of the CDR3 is TGTGCCAGCAGTTCCTCCCGGCCCCTTCGGGAGGGCCCGGAGACCCAGTACTTC. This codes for CASSSSRPLREGPETQYF.

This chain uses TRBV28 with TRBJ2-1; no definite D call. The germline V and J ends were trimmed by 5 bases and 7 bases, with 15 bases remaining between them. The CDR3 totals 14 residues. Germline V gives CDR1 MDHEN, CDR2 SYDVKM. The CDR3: CASSEQRNINEQFF. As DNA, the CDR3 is TGTGCCAGCAGTGAACAGCGAAACATAAATGAGCAGTTCTTC.

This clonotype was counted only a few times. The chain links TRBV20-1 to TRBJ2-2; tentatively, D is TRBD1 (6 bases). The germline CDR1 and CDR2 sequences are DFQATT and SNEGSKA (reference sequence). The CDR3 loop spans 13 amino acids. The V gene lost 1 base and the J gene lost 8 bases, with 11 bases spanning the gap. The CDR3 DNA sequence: TGCAGTGCTAGAGTGGCAGGGGAAGGGGAGCTGTTTTTT. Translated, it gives CSARVAGEGELFF.

The CDR3 protein is CASSPAHSFRLYGYTF. In DNA, the CDR3 is TGTGCCAGCTCACCGGCCCACAGCTTCAGACTCTATGGCTACACCTTC. The V and J genes are TRBV18 and TRBJ1-2; D ambiguous. CDR1 and CDR2 from the germline V gene are KGHSH and LQKENI. This CDR3 has 16 amino acids. Trimming stripped 3 bases from V and 4 bases from J, with 18 bases between.

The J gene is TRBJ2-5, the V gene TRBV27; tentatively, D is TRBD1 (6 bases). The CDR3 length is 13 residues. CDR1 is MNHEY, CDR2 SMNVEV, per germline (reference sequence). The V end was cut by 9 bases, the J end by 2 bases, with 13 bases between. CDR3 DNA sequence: TGTGCCAGTGCTCGACAGGCTCAAGAGACCCAGTACTTC. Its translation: CASARQAQETQYF.

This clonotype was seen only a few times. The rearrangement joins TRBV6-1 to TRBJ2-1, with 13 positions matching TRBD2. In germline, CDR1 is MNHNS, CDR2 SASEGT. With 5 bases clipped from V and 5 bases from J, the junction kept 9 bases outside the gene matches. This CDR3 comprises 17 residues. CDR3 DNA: TGTGCCAGCAGTCGTATTACTAGCGGGAGGGCCAACAATGAGCAGTTCTTC. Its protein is CASSRITSGRANNEQFF.

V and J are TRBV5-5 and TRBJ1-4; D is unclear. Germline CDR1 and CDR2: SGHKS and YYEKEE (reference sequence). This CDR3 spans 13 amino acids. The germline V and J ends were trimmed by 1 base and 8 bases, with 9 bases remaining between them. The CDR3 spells CASSLSTREKLFF. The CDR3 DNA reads TGTGCCAGCAGCTTGTCCACCCGCGAAAAACTGTTTTTT.

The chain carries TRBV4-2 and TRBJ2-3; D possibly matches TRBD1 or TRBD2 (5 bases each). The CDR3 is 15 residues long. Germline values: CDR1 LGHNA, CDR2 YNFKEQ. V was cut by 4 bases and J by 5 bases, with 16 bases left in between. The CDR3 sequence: CASSLNAREIDTQYF. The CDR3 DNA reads TGTGCCAGCAGCCTTAATGCCAGGGAGATAGATACGCAGTATTTT.

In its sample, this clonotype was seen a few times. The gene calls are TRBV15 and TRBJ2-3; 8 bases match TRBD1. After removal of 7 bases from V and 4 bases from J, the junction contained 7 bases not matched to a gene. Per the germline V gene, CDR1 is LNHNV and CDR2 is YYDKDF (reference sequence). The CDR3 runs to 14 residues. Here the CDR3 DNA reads TGTGCCACCAAGAGACAGGGGAATGCAGATACGCAGTATTTT. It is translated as CATKRQGNADTQYF. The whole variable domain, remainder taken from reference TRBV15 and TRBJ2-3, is DAMVIQNPRYQVTQFGKPVTLSCSQTLNHNVMYWYQQKSSQAPKLLFHYYDKDFNNEADTPDNFQSRRPNTSFCFLDIRSPGLGDTAMYLCATKRQGNADTQYFGPGTRLTVL.

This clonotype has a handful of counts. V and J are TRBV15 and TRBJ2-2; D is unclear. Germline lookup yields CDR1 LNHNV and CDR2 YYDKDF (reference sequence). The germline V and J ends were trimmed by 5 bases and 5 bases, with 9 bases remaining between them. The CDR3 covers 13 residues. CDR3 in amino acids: CATSFVATGELFF. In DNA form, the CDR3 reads TGTGCCACCAGCTTTGTGGCAACCGGGGAGCTGTTTTTT. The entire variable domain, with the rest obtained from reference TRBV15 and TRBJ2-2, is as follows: DAMVIQNPRYQVTQFGKPVTLSCSQTLNHNVMYWYQQKSSQAPKLLFHYYDKDFNNEADTPDNFQSRRPNTSFCFLDIRSPGLGDTAMYLCATSFVATGELFFGEGSRLTVL.

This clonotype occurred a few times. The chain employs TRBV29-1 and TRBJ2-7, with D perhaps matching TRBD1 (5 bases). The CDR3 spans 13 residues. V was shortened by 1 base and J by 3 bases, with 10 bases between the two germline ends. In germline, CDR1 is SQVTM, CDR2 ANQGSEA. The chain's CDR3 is CSVEGGGIYEQYF. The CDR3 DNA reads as TGCAGCGTTGAAGGGGGCGGAATCTACGAGCAGTACTTC.

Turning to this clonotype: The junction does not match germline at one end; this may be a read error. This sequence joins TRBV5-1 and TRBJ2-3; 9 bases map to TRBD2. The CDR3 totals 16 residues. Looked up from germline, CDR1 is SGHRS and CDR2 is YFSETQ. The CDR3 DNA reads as TGCGGCAGCAGCGACCTGGCGGGAGGGTTCCCAGATACGCAGTATTTT. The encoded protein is CGSSDLAGGFPDTQYF. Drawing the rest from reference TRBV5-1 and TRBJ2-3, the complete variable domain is KAGVTQTPRYLIKTRGQQVTLSCSPISGHRSVSWYQQTPGQGLQFLFEYFSETQRNKGNFPGRFSGRQFSNSRSEMNVSTLELGDSALYLCGSSDLAGGFPDTQYFGPGTRLTVL.

DNA of the CDR3: TGTGCCAGCAGGCCTAGCGGACTACTTTACAATGAGCAGTTCTTC. It is translated as CASRPSGLLYNEQFF. This chain links TRBV12-3 or TRBV12-4 with TRBJ2-1, with 7 bases aligning to TRBD2. The CDR3 is 15 residues long. The trim removed 6 bases at V and 4 bases at J, leaving 9 bases unmatched.

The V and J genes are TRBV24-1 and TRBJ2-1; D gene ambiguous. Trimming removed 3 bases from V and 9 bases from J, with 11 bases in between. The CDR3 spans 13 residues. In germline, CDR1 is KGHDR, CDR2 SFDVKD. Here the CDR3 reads CATSDQVQSEQFF. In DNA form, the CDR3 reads TGTGCCACCAGTGATCAGGTTCAGAGTGAGCAGTTCTTC.

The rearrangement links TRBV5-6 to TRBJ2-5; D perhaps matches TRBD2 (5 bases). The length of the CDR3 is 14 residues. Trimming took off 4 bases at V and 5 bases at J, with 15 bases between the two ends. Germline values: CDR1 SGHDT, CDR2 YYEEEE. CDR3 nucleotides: TGTGCCAGCAGCCCAATCACCCGGAGGGAGACCCAGTACTTC. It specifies CASSPITRRETQYF.

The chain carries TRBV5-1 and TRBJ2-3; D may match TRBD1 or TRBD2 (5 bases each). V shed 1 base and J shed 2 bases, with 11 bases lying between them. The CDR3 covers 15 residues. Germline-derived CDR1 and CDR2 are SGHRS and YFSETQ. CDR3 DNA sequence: TGCGCCAGCAGCTTGCGGGACGGATTCACAGATACGCAGTATTTT. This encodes CASSLRDGFTDTQYF.

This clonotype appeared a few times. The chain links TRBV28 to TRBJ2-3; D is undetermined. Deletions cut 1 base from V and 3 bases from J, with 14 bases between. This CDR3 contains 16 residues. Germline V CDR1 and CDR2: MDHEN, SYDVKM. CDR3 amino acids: CASSLYGPQRTDTQYF. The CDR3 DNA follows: TGTGCCAGCAGTTTATACGGTCCTCAACGAACAGATACGCAGTATTTT.

CDR3: CSASRLSGGYNEQFF. The CDR3 DNA is TGCAGTGCTAGTAGGTTGTCGGGAGGCTACAATGAGCAGTTCTTC. J is TRBJ2-1 and V is TRBV20-1; TRBD2 matches at 7 bases. There are 15 residues in the CDR3. V gave up 3 bases and J gave up 3 bases; unmatched junction bases: 8. Germline V gene data show CDR1 as DFQATT and CDR2 as SNEGSKA (reference sequence).

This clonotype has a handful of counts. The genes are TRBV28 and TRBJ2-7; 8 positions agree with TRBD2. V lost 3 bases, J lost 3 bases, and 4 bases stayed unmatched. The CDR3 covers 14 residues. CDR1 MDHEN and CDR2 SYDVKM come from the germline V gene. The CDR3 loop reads CASSFGGENYEQYF. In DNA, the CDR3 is TGTGCCAGCAGTTTCGGGGGGGAAAACTACGAGCAGTACTTC.